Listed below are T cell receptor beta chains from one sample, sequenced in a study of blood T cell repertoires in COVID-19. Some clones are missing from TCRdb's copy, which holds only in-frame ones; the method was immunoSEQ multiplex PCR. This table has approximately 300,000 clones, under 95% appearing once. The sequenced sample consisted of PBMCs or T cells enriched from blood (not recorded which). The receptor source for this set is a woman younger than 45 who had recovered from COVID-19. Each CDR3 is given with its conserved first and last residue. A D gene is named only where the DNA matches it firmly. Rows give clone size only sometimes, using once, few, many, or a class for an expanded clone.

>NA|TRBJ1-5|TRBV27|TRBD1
TGTGCCAGCAAAGAGACAGGGGTTCAGTTCCAGCCCCAGCATTTT
CASKETGVQFQPQHF
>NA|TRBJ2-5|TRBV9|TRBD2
TGTGCCAGCAGCGTGTGGGCGACTAGCGTCGGGGAAGAGACCCAGTACTTC
CASSVWATSVGEETQYF
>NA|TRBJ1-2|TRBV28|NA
TGTGCCAGCAGTTCTTCCAGCGGTTTGAACTATGGCTACACCTTC
CASSSSSGLNYGYTF
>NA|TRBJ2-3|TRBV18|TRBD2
TGTGCCAGCTCACCAAATAAAAAGACTAGCGGGACAGATACGCAGTATTTT
CASSPNKKTSGTDTQYF
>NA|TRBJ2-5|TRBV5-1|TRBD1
TGCGCCAGCAGCTGGACAGGGAAGGGGACCCAGTACTTC
CASSWTGKGTQYF
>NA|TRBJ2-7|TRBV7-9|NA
TGTGCCAGCACTACCAGGGACGAGCAGTACTTC
CASTTRDEQYF
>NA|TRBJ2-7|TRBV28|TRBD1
TGTGCCAGCAGAGACAGGGTTTACGAGCAGTACTTC
CASRDRVYEQYF
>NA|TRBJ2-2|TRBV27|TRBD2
TGTGCCAGCAGCTTGGGACTAGCGGCCGGGGAGCTGTTTTTT
CASSLGLAAGELFF
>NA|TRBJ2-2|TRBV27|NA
TGTGCCAGCAGTCCTAAGGGGGGGGCGCACGACACCGGGGAGCTGTTTTTT
CASSPKGGAHDTGELFF
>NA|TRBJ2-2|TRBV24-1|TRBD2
TGTGCCACCAGTGACCCAACTAGCGGGGGGAACACCGGGGAGCTGTTTTTT
CATSDPTSGGNTGELFF
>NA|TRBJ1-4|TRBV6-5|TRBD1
TGTGCCAGCAGTTACACGGACAGGGATGAGGAAAAACTGTTTTTT
CASSYTDRDEEKLFF
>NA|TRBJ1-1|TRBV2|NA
TGTGCCAGCAGTGAAAGGGGTGGAAACACTGAAGCTTTCTTT
CASSERGGNTEAFF
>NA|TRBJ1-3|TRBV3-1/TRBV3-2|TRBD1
TGTGCCAGCAGCCAAGTGACAGGGGGTTCTGGAAACACCATATATTTT
CASSQVTGGSGNTIYF
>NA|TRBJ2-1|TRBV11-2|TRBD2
TGTGCCAGCAGCTCCCGAGCGGGGGGGCGGTATTTCTTC
CASSSRAGGRYFF
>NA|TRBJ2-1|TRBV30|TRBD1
TGTGCCTGGACAGGGGGTGCCTACAATGAGCAGTTCTTC
CAWTGGAYNEQFF
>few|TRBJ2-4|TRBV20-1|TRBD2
TGCAGTGCTAGTGGGACTAGCGGGAGGGGAAACATTCAGTACTTC
CSASGTSGRGNIQYF
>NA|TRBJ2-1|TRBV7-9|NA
TGTGCCAGCAGTTTCCCGTCTCGGGGTGAGCAGTTCTTC
CASSFPSRGEQFF
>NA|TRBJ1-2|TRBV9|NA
TGTGCCAGCAGCGCCTACGACAGAGACTATGGCTACACCTTC
CASSAYDRDYGYTF
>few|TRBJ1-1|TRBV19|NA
TGTGCCAGTAGTCCGATTATCGGACAAAGGAACACTGAAGCTTTCTTT
CASSPIIGQRNTEAFF
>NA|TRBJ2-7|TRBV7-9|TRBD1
TGTGCCAGCAGCTTAGACGGGACAGGGTTTTACGAGCAGTACTTC
CASSLDGTGFYEQYF
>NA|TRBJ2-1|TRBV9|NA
TGTGCCAGCAGCGTAGGCGCAAGCTCCTACAATGAGCAGTTCTTC
CASSVGASSYNEQFF
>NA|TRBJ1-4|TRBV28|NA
TGTGCCAGCAGTTTATCGGGGATAGCTAATGAAAAACTGTTTTTT
CASSLSGIANEKLFF
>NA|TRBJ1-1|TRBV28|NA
TGTGCCAGCACCCCTGGGGGGGGTCCCCTCCCTGAAGCTTTCTTT
CASTPGGGPLPEAFF
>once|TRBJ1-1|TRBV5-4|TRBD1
TGTGCCAGCAGCGATCGGGACAGTGAAGCTTTCTTT
CASSDRDSEAFF
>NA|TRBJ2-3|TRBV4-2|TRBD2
TGTGCCAGCAGCCAAGACACTAGCGGGAGGGTGGATACGCAGTATTTT
CASSQDTSGRVDTQYF
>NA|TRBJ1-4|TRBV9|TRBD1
TGTGCCAGCAGCCAAGGGACAGTCCCAACTAATGAAAAACTGTTTTTT
CASSQGTVPTNEKLFF
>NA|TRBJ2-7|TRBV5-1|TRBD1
TGCGCCAGCAGCTTCGGTCAGGGGGCGGACGAGCAGTACTTC
CASSFGQGADEQYF
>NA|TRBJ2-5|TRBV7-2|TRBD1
TGTGCCAGCAGCTCAGACCCTTCAGGGGGCGGGACCCAGTACTTC
CASSSDPSGGGTQYF
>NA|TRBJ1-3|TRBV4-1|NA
TGCGCCAGCAGCCATATAGGGGAATATGGAAACACCATATATTTT
CASSHIGEYGNTIYF
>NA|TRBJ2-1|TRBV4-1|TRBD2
TGCGCCAGCAGCCAAGTGGCTAGCGGGGTATTATCTGACAATGAGCAGTTCTTC
CASSQVASGVLSDNEQFF
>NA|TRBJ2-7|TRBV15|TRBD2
TGTGCCACCAGCAGAGGAGGGACTAGAGGGCACGAGCAGTACTTC
CATSRGGTRGHEQYF
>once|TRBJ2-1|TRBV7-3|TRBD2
TGTGCCAGCAGCAATCTAGCGGTCTCCTACAATGAGCAGTTCTTC
CASSNLAVSYNEQFF
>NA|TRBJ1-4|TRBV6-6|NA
TGTGCCAGCAGTTACTACCTAATCCCAACTAATGAAAAACTGTTTTTT
CASSYYLIPTNEKLFF
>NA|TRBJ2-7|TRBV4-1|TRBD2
TGCGCCAGCAGCCAACCCGGGACTAGCTTATACGAGCAGTACTTC
CASSQPGTSLYEQYF
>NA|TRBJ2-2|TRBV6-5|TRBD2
TGTGCCAGCAGGCGACTAGCTGAAACCTCCGGGGAGCTGTTTTTT
CASRRLAETSGELFF
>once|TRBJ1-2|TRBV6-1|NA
TGTGCCAGCAGTGAAGCGCGAGGCGTCCGACCTTGGGATGGCTACACCTTC
CASSEARGVRPWDGYTF
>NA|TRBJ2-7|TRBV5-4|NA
TGTGCCAGCAGCTTGGGCCCCGAGAAGTACTTC
CASSLGPEKYF
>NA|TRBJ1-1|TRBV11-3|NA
TGTGCCAGCAGCTTAGTACATAACACTGAAGCTTTCTTT
CASSLVHNTEAFF
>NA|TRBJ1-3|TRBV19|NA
TGTGCCAGTAGTATAGCTTCTGGAAACACCATATATTTT
CASSIASGNTIYF
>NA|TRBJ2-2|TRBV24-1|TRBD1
TGTGCCACCAGTGATTTGAGGGGGCCGCTGAACACCGGGGAGCTGTTTTTT
CATSDLRGPLNTGELFF
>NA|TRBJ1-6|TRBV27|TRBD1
TGTGCCAGCAGATCATACCGACAGGGCGTAGATTCACCCCTCCACTTT
CASRSYRQGVDSPLHF
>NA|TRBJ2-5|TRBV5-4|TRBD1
TGTGCCAGCAGCCCAAAGACAGGGATGGAGACCCAGTACTTC
CASSPKTGMETQYF
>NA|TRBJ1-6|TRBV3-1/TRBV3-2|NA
TGTGCCAGCAGCCAAGTCGGGAATTCACCCCTCCACTTT
CASSQVGNSPLHF
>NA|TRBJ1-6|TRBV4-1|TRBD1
TGCGCCAGCAGCCAAGATGGGGGACAGAATAATTCACCCCTCCACTTT
CASSQDGGQNNSPLHF
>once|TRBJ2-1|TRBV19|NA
TGTGCCAGTAGTATATTAGGAGCGGGTCCCAGAAGCAATGAGCAGTTCTTC
CASSILGAGPRSNEQFF
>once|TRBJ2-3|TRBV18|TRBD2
TGTGCCAGCTCACCATCCCCGGGACTAGCGGGCATCACAGATACGCAGTATTTT
CASSPSPGLAGITDTQYF
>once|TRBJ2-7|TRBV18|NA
TGTGCCAGCTCACCACGAGAGTATTCCTACGAGCAGTACTTC
CASSPREYSYEQYF
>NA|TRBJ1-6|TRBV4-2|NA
TGTGCCAGCAGCCAAGAGGGGAGGCTCGCGGGCTATAATTCACCCCTCCACTTT
CASSQEGRLAGYNSPLHF
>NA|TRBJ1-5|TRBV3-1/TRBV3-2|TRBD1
TGTGCCAGCCAAGGACAGGGTGATCAGCCCCAGCATTTT
CASQGQGDQPQHF
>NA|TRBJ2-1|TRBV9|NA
TGTGCCAGCAGCGTAGAGGGACAAATGACGTACAATGAGCAGTTCTTC
CASSVEGQMTYNEQFF
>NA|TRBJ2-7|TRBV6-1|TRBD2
TGTGCCAGCAGTGAATCCGTTAGCGGGGGCCCCTACGAGCAGTACTTC
CASSESVSGGPYEQYF
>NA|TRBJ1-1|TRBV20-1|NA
TGCAGTGCGAGTCGAGCGAACACTGAAGCTTTCTTT
CSASRANTEAFF
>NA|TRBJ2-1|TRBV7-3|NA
TGTGCCAGCAGCCAACAGGGGAGGAGCTCCTACAATGAGCAGTTCTTC
CASSQQGRSSYNEQFF